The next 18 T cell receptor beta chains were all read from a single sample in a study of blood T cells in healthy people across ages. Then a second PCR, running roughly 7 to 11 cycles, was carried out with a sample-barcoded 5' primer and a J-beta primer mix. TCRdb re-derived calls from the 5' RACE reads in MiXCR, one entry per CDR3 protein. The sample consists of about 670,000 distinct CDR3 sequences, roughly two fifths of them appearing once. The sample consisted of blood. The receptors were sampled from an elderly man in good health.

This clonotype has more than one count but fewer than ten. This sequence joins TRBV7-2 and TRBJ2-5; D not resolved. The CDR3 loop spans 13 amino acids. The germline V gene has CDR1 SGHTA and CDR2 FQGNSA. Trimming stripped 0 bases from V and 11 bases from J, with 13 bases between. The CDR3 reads CASSLAQYSEQYF. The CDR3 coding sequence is TGTGCCAGCAGCTTAGCACAGTACAGTGAGCAGTACTTC.

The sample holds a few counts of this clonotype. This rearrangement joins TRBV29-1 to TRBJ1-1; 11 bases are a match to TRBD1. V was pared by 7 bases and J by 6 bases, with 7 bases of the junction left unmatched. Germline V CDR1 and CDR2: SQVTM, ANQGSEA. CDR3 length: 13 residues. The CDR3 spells CSARTGGISEAFF. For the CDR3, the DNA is TGCAGCGCTCGGACAGGGGGCATATCTGAAGCTTTCTTT. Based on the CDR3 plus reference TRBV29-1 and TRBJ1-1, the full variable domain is SAVISQKPSRDICQRGTSLTIQCQVDSQVTMMFWYRQQPGQSLTLIATANQGSEATYESGFVIDKFPISRPNLTFSTLTVSNMSPEDSSIYLCSARTGGISEAFFGQGTRLTVV.

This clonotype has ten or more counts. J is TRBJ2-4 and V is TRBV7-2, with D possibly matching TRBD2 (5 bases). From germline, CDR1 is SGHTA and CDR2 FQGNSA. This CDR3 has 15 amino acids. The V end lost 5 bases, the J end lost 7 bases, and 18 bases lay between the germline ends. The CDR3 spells CASSHRTLLENIQYF. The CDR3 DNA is TGTGCCAGCAGCCATCGGACTCTACTTGAGAACATTCAGTACTTC.

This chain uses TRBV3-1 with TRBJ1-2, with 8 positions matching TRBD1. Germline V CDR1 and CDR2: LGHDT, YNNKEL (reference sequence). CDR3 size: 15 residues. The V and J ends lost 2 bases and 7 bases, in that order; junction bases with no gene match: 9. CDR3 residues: CASSQKAGQGSGYTF. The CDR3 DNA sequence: TGTGCCAGCAGCCAAAAAGCCGGACAGGGCAGTGGCTACACCTTC.

The CDR3 region has the DNA TGCGCCAGCAGCCAAGATCGAGGCACCCCCCACTTT. Its translation: CASSQDRGTPHF. The rearrangement joins TRBV4-3 to TRBJ1-6; D is unclear. The V end was cut by 0 bases, the J end by 18 bases, with 12 bases between. The length of the CDR3 is 12 residues. Germline CDR1 LGHNA, CDR2 YSLEER.

The CDR3 coding sequence is TGCAGTGCGTCACCGGGACTAGCTAGCACAGATACGCAGTATTTT. It encodes CSASPGLASTDTQYF. J is TRBJ2-3 and V is TRBV20-1, with 9 bases identical to TRBD2. The junction had 7 bases not matched to a gene; V was cut back by 6 bases and J by 0 bases. Germline V lookup: CDR1 DFQATT, CDR2 SNEGSKA (reference sequence). CDR3 length equals 15 residues.

CDR3 sequence (DNA): TGTGCCAGCAGTTTATCGATAGGCAGAACCTACGAGCAGTACTTC. It is translated as CASSLSIGRTYEQYF. This sequence joins TRBV27 and TRBJ2-7; D gene ambiguous. There are 15 residues in the CDR3. CDR1 MNHEY and CDR2 SMNVEV come from the germline V gene (reference sequence). The ends were cut back, 0 bases at V and 2 bases at J, with 11 bases in the middle.

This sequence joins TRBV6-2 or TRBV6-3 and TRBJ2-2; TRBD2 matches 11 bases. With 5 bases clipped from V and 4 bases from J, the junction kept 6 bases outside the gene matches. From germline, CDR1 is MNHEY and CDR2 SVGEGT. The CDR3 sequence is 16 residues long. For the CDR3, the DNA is TGTGCCAGCAGTCTAGCGGGGGGATTTGGCACCGGGGAGCTGTTTTTT. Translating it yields CASSLAGGFGTGELFF.

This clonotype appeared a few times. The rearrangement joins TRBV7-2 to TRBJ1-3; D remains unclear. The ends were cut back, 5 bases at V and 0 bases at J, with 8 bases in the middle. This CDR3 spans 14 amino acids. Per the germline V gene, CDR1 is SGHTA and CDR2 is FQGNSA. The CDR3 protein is CASSLSVSGNTIYF. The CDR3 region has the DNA TGTGCCAGCAGCCTCAGCGTCTCTGGAAACACCATATATTTT. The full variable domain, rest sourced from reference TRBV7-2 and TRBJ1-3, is GAGVSQSPSNKVTEKGKDVELRCDPISGHTALYWYRQSLGQGLEFLIYFQGNSAPDKSGLPSDRFSAERTGGSVSTLTIQRTQQEDSAVYLCASSLSVSGNTIYFGEGSWLTVV.

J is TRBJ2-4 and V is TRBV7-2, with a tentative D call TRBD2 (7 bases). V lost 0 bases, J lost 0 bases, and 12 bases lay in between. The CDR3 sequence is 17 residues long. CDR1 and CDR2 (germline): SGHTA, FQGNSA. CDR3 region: CASSLASGGEAKNIQYF. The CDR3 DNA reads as TGTGCCAGCAGCTTAGCGTCGGGGGGCGAAGCCAAAAACATTCAGTACTTC.

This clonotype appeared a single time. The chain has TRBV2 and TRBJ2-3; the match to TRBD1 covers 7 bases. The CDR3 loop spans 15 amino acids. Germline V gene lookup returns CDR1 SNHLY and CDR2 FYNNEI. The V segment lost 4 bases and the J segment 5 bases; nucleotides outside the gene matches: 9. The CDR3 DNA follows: TGTGCCAGCAGTGCCGCCGGACAGGTTGTAGATACGCAGTATTTT. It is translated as CASSAAGQVVDTQYF.

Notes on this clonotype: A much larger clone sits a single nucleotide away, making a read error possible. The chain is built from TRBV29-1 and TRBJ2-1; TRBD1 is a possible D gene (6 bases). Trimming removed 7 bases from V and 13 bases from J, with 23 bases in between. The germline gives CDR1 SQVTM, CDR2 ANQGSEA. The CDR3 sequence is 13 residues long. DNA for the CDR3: TGCAGCGCCCAGGACAGTTTAAGAGAGACCCAGTTCTTC. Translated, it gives CSAQDSLRETQFF.

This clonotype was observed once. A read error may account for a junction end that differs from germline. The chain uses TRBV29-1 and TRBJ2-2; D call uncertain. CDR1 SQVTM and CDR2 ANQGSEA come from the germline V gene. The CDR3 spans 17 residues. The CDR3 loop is CGVGLMGLRTSTGELFF. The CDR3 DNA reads TGCGGCGTTGGGTTGATGGGGTTAAGGACGAGTACCGGGGAGCTGTTTTTT.

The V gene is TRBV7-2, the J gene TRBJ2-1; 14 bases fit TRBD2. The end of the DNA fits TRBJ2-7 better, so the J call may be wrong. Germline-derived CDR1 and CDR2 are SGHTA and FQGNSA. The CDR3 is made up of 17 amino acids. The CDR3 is CASSVPPGLAGANEQYF. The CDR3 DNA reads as TGTGCCAGCAGCGTTCCCCCGGGACTAGCGGGAGCCAATGAGCAGTACTTC.

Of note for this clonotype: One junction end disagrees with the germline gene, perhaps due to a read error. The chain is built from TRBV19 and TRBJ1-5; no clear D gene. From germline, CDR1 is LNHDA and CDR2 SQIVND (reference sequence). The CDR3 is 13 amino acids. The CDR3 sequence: CAGSSTLPQPQHF. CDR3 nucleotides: TGTGCCGGTAGCTCGACATTACCGCAGCCCCAGCATTTT.

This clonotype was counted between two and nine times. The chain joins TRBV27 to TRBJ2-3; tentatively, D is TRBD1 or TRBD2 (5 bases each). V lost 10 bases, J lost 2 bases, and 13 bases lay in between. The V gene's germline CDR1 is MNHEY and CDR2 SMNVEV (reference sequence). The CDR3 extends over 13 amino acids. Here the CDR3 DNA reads TGTGCCACCGAGGGACGTAACACAGATACGCAGTATTTT. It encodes CATEGRNTDTQYF.

Here the CDR3 reads CASGPYYEQYF. CDR3 nucleotides: TGTGCCAGCGGACCTTATTACGAGCAGTACTTC. This chain connects TRBV6-2 or TRBV6-3 to TRBJ2-7; D not certain. The CDR3 is 11 residues long. Looked up from germline, CDR1 is MNHEY and CDR2 is SVGEGT. The V end lost 8 bases, the J end lost 4 bases, and 9 bases lay between the germline ends.

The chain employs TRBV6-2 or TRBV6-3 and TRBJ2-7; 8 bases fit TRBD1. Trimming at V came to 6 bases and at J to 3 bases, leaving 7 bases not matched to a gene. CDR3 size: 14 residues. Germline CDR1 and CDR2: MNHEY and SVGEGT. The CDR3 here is CASSNGQGSYEQYF. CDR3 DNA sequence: TGTGCCAGCAGCAATGGACAGGGCAGCTACGAGCAGTACTTC.